This T cell receptor beta chain was obtained from a study of vaccination effects on CD4 cells after COVID-19. Study-wide points: Late post-vaccination, clones induced by infection and those induced by vaccine underwent marked clonal contraction. There were few convalescent patients in the study and no early post-infection timepoints.

The CDR3 totals 14 residues. Trimming cost V 8 bases and J 2 bases; bases outside gene matches: 9. Per germline, CDR1 MNHEY and CDR2 SVGAGI. Libraries were prepared by immunoSEQ multiplex PCR; TCRdb keeps only in-frame clonotypes and omits some of them. Among roughly 25,000 clones, around 70% were seen once, and the ten largest hold about 7.8%. Ahead of sequencing, the ViraFEST assay grew antigen-specific CD4+ T cells using viral peptide pools. It was after roughly 11 days of culture that CD4+ T cells were isolated. Two doses of BNT162b2 or mRNA-1273 vaccine were administered to participants. Turning to this clone: Its antigen is as yet unknown.

The V call is TRBV6-5, the J call TRBJ2-7; 7 bases align to TRBD2. The sequence came from a human donor who received a COVID-19 vaccine. Specimen: CD4+ T cells from PBMCs cultured with SARS-CoV-2 spike peptides, collected after COVID-19 vaccination. The CDR3 loop reads CASRTGTTTYEQYF. The CDR3 DNA reads as TGTGCCAGCCGAACCGGGACTACTACCTACGAGCAGTACTTC.